Presented here are 24 T cell receptor beta chains from one specimen sequenced in a study of regulatory T cells in long-lasting Graves disease. Construction of TCR beta libraries relied on iRepertoire HTBI primers and on Arm-PCR targeting CDR3 regions. MiXCR, applied by TCRdb to the multiplex PCR reads, yields one record per CDR3 protein. The sample holds about 330,000 distinct CDR3 sequences; around 16% are singletons and the top ten take around 20%. Time point denoted: newly diagnosed GD, antithyroid drugs for less than 3 months. PBMCs were the source of the RNA used for TCR sequencing. These same data were also listed under a study on T cells in Graves' hyperthyroidism and ophthalmopathy.

The sequences come from peripheral blood mononuclear cells (PBMCs), collected at new diagnosis, from a patient treated with antithyroid drugs. These receptors were obtained from a woman aged 18-35 years with Graves disease.

This clonotype was counted many times. The V call is TRBV11-2, the J call TRBJ2-7, with TRBD2 identical over 7 bases. CDR3 size: 16 residues. Germline loops: CDR1 SGHAT, CDR2 FQNNGV. The V and J ends lost 1 base and 3 bases, in that order; junction bases with no gene match: 9. For the CDR3, the DNA is TGTGCCAGCAGCTTAGGTTCCCCTAGCGGACTCTACGAGCAGTACTTC. This codes for CASSLGSPSGLYEQYF. Using reference TRBV11-2 and TRBJ2-7 for the parts outside the CDR3, the full variable domain is EAGVAQSPRYKIIEKRQSVAFWCNPISGHATLYWYQQILGQGPKLLIQFQNNGVVDDSQLPKDRFSAERLKGVDSTLKIQPAKLEDSAVYLCASSLGSPSGLYEQYFGPGTRLTVT.

This chain connects TRBV6-5 to TRBJ1-1; D not resolved. The V end lost 2 bases, the J end lost 1 base, and 8 bases lay between the germline ends. This CDR3 has 14 residues. CDR1 MNHEY and CDR2 SVGAGI come from the germline V gene. The CDR3: CASSYTLQNTEAFF. In nucleotides, the CDR3 is TGTGCCAGCAGTTACACCTTACAGAACACTGAAGCTTTCTTT.

This clonotype was picked up a small number of times. The chain recombines TRBV18 with TRBJ1-2; TRBD1 agrees at 10 bases. The CDR3 totals 15 residues. V lost 5 bases and J lost 3; bases outside the gene matches: 6. The V gene's germline CDR1 is KGHSH and CDR2 LQKENI. Here the CDR3 reads CASSNGQGVYYGYTF. Written as DNA, the CDR3 is TGTGCCAGCTCAAACGGACAGGGGGTTTACTATGGCTACACCTTC. Drawing the rest from reference TRBV18 and TRBJ1-2, the complete variable domain is NAGVMQNPRHLVRRRGQEARLRCSPMKGHSHVYWYRQLPEEGLKFMVYLQKENIIDESGMPKERFSAEFPKEGPSILRIQQVVRGDSAAYFCASSNGQGVYYGYTFGSGTRLTVV.

In this sample, this clonotype turned up many times. The genes are TRBV2 and TRBJ2-3; a weak D match, TRBD2 (5 bases). Germline lookup yields CDR1 SNHLY and CDR2 FYNNEI. V shed 7 bases and J shed 2 bases, with 7 bases lying between them. The CDR3 runs 12 residues. The DNA for the CDR3 is TGTGCCAGCACGCGGGTCACAGATACGCAGTATTTT. Translation gives CASTRVTDTQYF.

The J gene is TRBJ2-3, the V gene TRBV20-1; 7 bases map to TRBD2. CDR3 length: 13 residues. The germline V gene has CDR1 DFQATT and CDR2 SNEGSKA (reference sequence). J gave up 3 bases and V 5 bases, and 5 bases lay outside the gene matches. The CDR3 nucleotides are TGCAGTGCTCGATACGGGGGGACAGATACGCAGTATTTT. Its protein is CSARYGGTDTQYF.

The V gene is TRBV10-3, the J gene TRBJ1-1; 9 bases line up with TRBD1. The length of the CDR3 is 15 residues. Per the germline V gene, CDR1 is ENHRY and CDR2 is SYGVKD. V trimming: 2 bases; J trimming: 5 bases; junction bases outside the gene matches: 6. The CDR3 loop is CAISELGQGATEAFF. CDR3 nucleotide sequence: TGTGCCATCAGTGAGCTGGGACAGGGCGCGACTGAAGCTTTCTTT.

This clonotype was observed many times. The rearrangement uses TRBV3-1 and TRBJ1-1; D might be TRBD1 (6 bases). Looked up from germline, CDR1 is LGHDT and CDR2 is YNNKEL (reference sequence). This CDR3 comprises 13 residues. Trimming left V 5 bases short and J 4 bases short, with 11 bases between. The CDR3: CASSSSGVTEAFF. The CDR3 DNA is TGTGCCAGCAGCTCATCAGGGGTCACTGAAGCTTTCTTT. Together with reference TRBV3-1 and TRBJ1-1, the CDR3 gives the full variable domain: DTAVSQTPKYLVTQMGNDKSIKCEQNLGHDTMYWYKQDSKKFLKIMFSYNNKELIINETVPNRFSPKSPDKAHLNLHINSLELGDSAVYFCASSSSGVTEAFFGQGTRLTVV.

This clonotype has at least ten counts. CDR3 amino acids: CASRGPYEQYF. The CDR3 coding sequence is TGTGCCAGCAGAGGACCCTACGAGCAGTACTTC. V gene TRBV3-1 combines with J gene TRBJ2-7; no firm D call. Germline V gives CDR1 LGHDT, CDR2 YNNKEL (reference sequence). Trimming cost V 6 bases and J 2 bases, with 5 bases left between them. There are 11 residues in the CDR3.

This clonotype was seen many times. The chain recombines TRBV28 with TRBJ2-7; 9 bases are shared with TRBD1. With V trimmed by 7 bases and J by 4 bases, 8 bases remained unmatched. This CDR3 has 14 amino acids. Germline lookup yields CDR1 MDHEN and CDR2 SYDVKM. CDR3 bases: TGTGCCAGCACCCTACAGGGGGCGGTATACGAGCAGTACTTC. This sequence encodes CASTLQGAVYEQYF. The complete variable domain, with remaining parts taken from reference TRBV28 and TRBJ2-7, reads DVKVTQSSRYLVKRTGEKVFLECVQDMDHENMFWYRQDPGLGLRLIYFSYDVKMKEKGDIPEGYSVSREKKERFSLILESASTNQTSMYLCASTLQGAVYEQYFGPGTRLTVT.

CDR3: CASGSRTGLAKETQYF. CDR3 coding DNA: TGCGCCAGCGGCTCGCGGACAGGGCTCGCCAAAGAGACCCAGTACTTC. This sequence joins TRBV4-1 and TRBJ2-5, with TRBD1 matching over 8 bases. The CDR3 totals 16 residues. V was pared by 8 bases and J by 3 bases, with 14 bases of the junction left unmatched. Germline V gene lookup returns CDR1 MGHRA and CDR2 YSYEKL.

V and J are TRBV3-1 and TRBJ2-5; 11 positions match TRBD2. The germline V gene has CDR1 LGHDT and CDR2 YNNKEL (reference sequence). This CDR3 contains 15 residues. The ends lost 0 bases at V and 4 bases at J; junction bases unmatched: 1. The CDR3 region is CASSQDSGGGETQYF. The CDR3 nucleotides read TGTGCCAGCAGCCAAGATAGCGGGGGGGGAGAGACCCAGTACTTC.

This rearrangement joins TRBV20-1 to TRBJ2-4; 15 bases are shared with TRBD2. V trimming: 5 bases; J trimming: 4 bases; junction bases outside the gene matches: 9. CDR1 DFQATT and CDR2 SNEGSKA come from the germline V gene (reference sequence). The CDR3 runs to 17 residues. CDR3 loop: CSAPGLAGGRKKNIQYF. DNA for the CDR3: TGCAGTGCTCCCGGACTAGCGGGAGGGCGGAAAAAAAACATTCAGTACTTC.

Comment on this clonotype: This could be a read error, since a much larger clone is one nucleotide away. For the CDR3, the DNA is TGTGCCAGCAGCTCGGGACAACAGAACACCGGGGAGCTGTTTTTT. Amino acids: CASSSGQQNTGELFF. The V call is TRBV11-2, the J call TRBJ2-2; a possible D gene is TRBD1 (6 bases). Trimming left V 4 bases short and J 1 base short, with 10 bases between. This CDR3 has 15 residues. Germline CDR1 is SGHAT and CDR2 is FQNNGV.

Regarding this clonotype: Given a much more abundant clone one base away, this may be a read error. The chain employs TRBV3-1 and TRBJ2-7; D gene ambiguous. Germline-derived CDR1 and CDR2 are LGHDT and YNNKEL (reference sequence). The CDR3 has 13 residues. The germline V and J ends were trimmed by 0 bases and 5 bases, with 8 bases remaining between them. CDR3 coding DNA: TGTGCCAGCAGCCAAGATCCGAGCCACGAGCAGTACTTC. It yields the protein CASSQDPSHEQYF.

This clonotype was picked up many times. One junction end disagrees with the germline gene, perhaps due to a read error. CDR3 region: CASSQLETQYF. CDR3 coding DNA: TGTGCCAGCAGCCAATTGGAGACCCAGTACTTC. V and J are TRBV5-1 and TRBJ2-5; D is unresolved. The CDR3 runs to 11 residues. CDR1 SGHRS and CDR2 YFSETQ come from the germline V gene.

This clonotype was observed a few times. CDR3 sequence: CASTLSGGFNEQFF. Here the CDR3 DNA reads TGTGCCAGCACCCTTAGCGGGGGGTTCAATGAGCAGTTCTTC. This chain uses TRBV9 with TRBJ2-1; 10 bases line up with TRBD2. The CDR3 sequence is 14 residues long. J was trimmed by 6 bases and V by 6 bases; bases with no gene match: 6. CDR1 is SGDLS, CDR2 YYNGEE, per germline.

Many counts were recorded for this clonotype. The rearrangement uses TRBV12-3 or TRBV12-4 and TRBJ1-5, with 7 nucleotides matching TRBD1. The CDR3 spans 13 residues. The V gene end was trimmed by 6 bases and the J gene end by 6 bases; junction bases not matched to a gene: 5. CDR3 sequence: CASSGQDGQPQHF. As DNA, the CDR3 is TGTGCCAGCAGCGGACAGGATGGTCAGCCCCAGCATTTT.

In its sample, this clonotype was seen many times. The rearrangement joins TRBV2 to TRBJ2-1; 9 bases align to TRBD2. Germline CDR1 SNHLY, CDR2 FYNNEI. The CDR3 has 20 amino acids. Unmatched junction bases numbered 23, after V lost 3 bases and J lost 8 bases. This CDR3 is CASSDEGEVAGAFSLDEQFF. DNA of the CDR3: TGTGCCAGCAGTGATGAGGGGGAGGTAGCGGGGGCCTTTAGTCTAGATGAGCAGTTCTTC.

Many counts were recorded for this clonotype. The rearrangement uses TRBV2 and TRBJ2-2; unclear D gene. V was pared by 4 bases and J by 5 bases, with 11 bases between. CDR3 length: 14 residues. In germline, CDR1 is SNHLY, CDR2 FYNNEI. CDR3 loop: CASSARTPTGELFF. The CDR3 DNA sequence: TGTGCCAGCAGTGCCCGGACCCCGACCGGGGAGCTGTTTTTT.

In this sample, this clonotype turned up a few times. The chain is built from TRBV4-1 and TRBJ2-3; 7 nucleotides align to TRBD2. Germline V gene sequence: CDR1 MGHRA, CDR2 YSYEKL. The CDR3 has 14 residues. The ends lost 4 bases at V and 2 bases at J; junction bases unmatched: 3. The CDR3: CASSPRDYTDTQYF. CDR3 nucleotide sequence: TGCGCCAGCAGCCCCCGGGACTACACAGATACGCAGTATTTT.

This clonotype was seen repeatedly, ten times or more. V gene TRBV5-1 combines with J gene TRBJ2-5; D not certain. This CDR3 has 15 residues. In germline, CDR1 is SGHRS, CDR2 YFSETQ. Trimming stripped 1 base from V and 0 bases from J, with 10 bases between. CDR3 DNA: TGCGCCAGCAGCTTGATCCCGGCGAACCAAGAGACCCAGTACTTC. Its protein product is CASSLIPANQETQYF.

This clonotype was seen ten or more times. The chain has TRBV11-2 and TRBJ1-2, with TRBD1 matching over 7 bases. This CDR3 region has 16 residues. From germline, CDR1 is SGHAT and CDR2 FQNNGV. V lost 4 bases and J lost 2; bases outside the gene matches: 10. The CDR3 loop reads CASSSPRDSRNYGYTF. The CDR3 DNA reads TGTGCCAGCAGCTCCCCTCGGGACAGCCGGAACTATGGCTACACCTTC.

This clonotype was observed once. V is TRBV6-9 and J is TRBJ1-1; D perhaps matches TRBD1 (5 bases). This CDR3 comprises 12 residues. Deletions cut 2 bases from V and 10 bases from J, with 11 bases between. Germline values: CDR1 MNHGY, CDR2 SVAAGI. The CDR3 loop reads CASSYNGGSAFF. In DNA form, the CDR3 reads TGTGCCAGCAGTTATAATGGGGGTTCAGCTTTCTTT.

This clonotype was seen at least ten times. The chain recombines TRBV24-1 with TRBJ1-2; D call uncertain. Trimming took off 1 base at V and 2 bases at J, with 7 bases between the two ends. The CDR3 consists of 14 residues. Germline V gene lookup returns CDR1 KGHDR and CDR2 SFDVKD. CDR3 bases: TGTGCCACCAGTGATTTTAGTATCAACTATGGCTACACCTTC. It codes for CATSDFSINYGYTF.